This T cell receptor (beta chain) was captured in a study of T cell responses to AZD1222 COVID-19 vaccine. Turning to this clone: Its antigen remains unidentified.

V lost 3 bases to trimming and J lost 6 bases, with 11 bases between them. Germline lookup yields CDR1 LGHDT and CDR2 YNNKEL (reference sequence). CDR3 length: 13 amino acids. The study's findings and limits: Repertoire samples came only from after the peak T cell response. CD4 TCRs associated with vaccination spanned spike, dominating at 160-218 and 743-854.

Repertoires were generated with immunoSEQ multiplex PCR, while TCRdb's copy carries only in-frame clones and drops some. The sample has approximately 130,000 clones; more than 80% are singletons. V is TRBV3-1 (or the pseudogene TRBV3-2) and J is TRBJ1-1; perhaps TRBD1 as D (6 bases). This clonotype originated in an adult who received the MenACWY meningococcal vaccine as a control. Sequences were derived from peripheral blood, sampled 28 days after the second dose of the MenACWY control vaccine. The CDR3 region has the DNA TGTGCCAGCAGCCATACAGGGTACGCTGAAGCTTTCTTT. Translated, it gives CASSHTGYAEAFF.